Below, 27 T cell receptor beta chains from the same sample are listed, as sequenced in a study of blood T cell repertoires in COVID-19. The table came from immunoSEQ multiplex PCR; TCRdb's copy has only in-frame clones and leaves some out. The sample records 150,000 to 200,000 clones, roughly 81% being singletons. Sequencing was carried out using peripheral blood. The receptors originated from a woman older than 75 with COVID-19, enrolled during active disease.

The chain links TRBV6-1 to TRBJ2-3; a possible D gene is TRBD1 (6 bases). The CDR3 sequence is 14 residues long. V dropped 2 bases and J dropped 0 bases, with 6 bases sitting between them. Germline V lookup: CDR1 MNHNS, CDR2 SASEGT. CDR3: CASSERGSTDTQYF. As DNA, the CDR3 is TGTGCCAGCAGTGAAAGGGGGAGCACAGATACGCAGTATTTT.

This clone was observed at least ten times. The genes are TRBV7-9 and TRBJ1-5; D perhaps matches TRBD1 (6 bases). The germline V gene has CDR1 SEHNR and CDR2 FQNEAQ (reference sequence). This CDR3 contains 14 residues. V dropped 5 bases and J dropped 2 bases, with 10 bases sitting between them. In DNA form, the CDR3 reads TGTGCCAGCAGCCCTGAGGGGGGCAATCAGCCCCAGCATTTT. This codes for CASSPEGGNQPQHF. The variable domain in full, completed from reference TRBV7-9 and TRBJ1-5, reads DTGVSQNPRHKITKRGQNVTFRCDPISEHNRLYWYRQTLGQGPEFLTYFQNEAQLEKSRLLSDRFSAERPKGSFSTLEIQRTEQGDSAMYLCASSPEGGNQPQHFGDGTRLSIL.

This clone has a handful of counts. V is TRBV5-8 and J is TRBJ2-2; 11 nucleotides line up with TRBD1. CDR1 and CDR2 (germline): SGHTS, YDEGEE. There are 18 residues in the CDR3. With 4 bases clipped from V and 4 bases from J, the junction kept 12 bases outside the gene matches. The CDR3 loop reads CASSLSGTGGSVTGELFF. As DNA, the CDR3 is TGTGCCAGCAGCCTTTCCGGGACAGGGGGTTCGGTCACCGGGGAGCTGTTTTTT.

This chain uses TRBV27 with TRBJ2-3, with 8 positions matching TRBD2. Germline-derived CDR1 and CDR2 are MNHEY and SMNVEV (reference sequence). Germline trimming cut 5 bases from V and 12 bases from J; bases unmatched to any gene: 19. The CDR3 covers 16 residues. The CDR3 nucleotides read TGTGCCAGCAGTCCTCAGCGGGGGCCCCTAGCCTACTCACAGTATTTT. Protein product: CASSPQRGPLAYSQYF.

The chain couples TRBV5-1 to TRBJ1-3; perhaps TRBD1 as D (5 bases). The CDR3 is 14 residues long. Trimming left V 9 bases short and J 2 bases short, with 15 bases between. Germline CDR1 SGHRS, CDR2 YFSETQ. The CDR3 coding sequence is TGCGCCACCAGGGAGCTACCTACTGGAAACACCATATATTTT. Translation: CATRELPTGNTIYF.

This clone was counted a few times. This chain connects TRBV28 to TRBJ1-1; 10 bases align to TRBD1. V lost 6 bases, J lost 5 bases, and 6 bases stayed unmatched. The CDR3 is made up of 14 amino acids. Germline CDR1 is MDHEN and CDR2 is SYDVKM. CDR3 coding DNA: TGTGCCAGCAGCAGCCGGACAGGGGGAACTGAAGCTTTCTTT. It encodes CASSSRTGGTEAFF.

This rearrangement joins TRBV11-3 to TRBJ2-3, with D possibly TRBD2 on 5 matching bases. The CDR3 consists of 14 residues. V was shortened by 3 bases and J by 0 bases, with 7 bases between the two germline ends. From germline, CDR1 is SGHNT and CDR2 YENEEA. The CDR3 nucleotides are TGTGCCAGCAGCTTTAGACTAAGCACAGATACGCAGTATTTT. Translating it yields CASSFRLSTDTQYF.

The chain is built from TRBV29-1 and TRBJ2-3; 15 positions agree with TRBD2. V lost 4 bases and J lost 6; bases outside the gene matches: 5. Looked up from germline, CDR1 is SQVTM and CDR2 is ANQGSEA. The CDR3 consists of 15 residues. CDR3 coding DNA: TGCAGCGTTGGGGGACTAGCGGGAGGCGGGGATACGCAGTATTTT. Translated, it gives CSVGGLAGGGDTQYF.

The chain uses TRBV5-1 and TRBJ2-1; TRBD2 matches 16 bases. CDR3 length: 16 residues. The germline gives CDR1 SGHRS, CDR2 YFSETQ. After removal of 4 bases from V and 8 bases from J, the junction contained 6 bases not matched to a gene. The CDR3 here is CASSMWGLAGGDEQFF. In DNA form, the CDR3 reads TGCGCCAGCAGCATGTGGGGACTAGCGGGAGGGGATGAGCAGTTCTTC.

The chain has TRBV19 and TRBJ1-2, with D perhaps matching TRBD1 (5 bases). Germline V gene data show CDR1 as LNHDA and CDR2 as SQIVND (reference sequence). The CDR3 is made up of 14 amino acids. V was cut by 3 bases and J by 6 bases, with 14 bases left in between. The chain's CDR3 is CASSIPGYLDGYTF. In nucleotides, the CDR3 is TGTGCCAGTAGTATCCCAGGGTATCTGGATGGCTACACCTTC.

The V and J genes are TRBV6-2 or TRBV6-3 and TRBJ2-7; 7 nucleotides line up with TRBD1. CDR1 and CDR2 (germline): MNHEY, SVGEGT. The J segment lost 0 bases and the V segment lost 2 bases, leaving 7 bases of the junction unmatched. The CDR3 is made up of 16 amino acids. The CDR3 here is CASSYRQGGFSYEQYF. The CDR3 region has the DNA TGTGCCAGCAGTTACCGACAGGGCGGATTCTCCTACGAGCAGTACTTC.

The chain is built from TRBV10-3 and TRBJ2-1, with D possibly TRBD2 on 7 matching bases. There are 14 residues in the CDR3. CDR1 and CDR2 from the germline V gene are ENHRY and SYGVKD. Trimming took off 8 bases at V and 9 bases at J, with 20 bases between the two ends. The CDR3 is CAIGKGEGHSEQFF. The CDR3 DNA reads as TGTGCCATCGGTAAGGGGGAGGGCCATAGTGAGCAGTTCTTC.

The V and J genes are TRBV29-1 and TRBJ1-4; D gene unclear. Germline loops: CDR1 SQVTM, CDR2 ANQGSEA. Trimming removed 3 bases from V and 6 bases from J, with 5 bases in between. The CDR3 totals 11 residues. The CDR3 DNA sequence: TGCAGCGTTGACCAGTATGAAAAACTGTTTTTT. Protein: CSVDQYEKLFF. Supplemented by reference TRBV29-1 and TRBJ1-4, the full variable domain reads SAVISQKPSRDICQRGTSLTIQCQVDSQVTMMFWYRQQPGQSLTLIATANQGSEATYESGFVIDKFPISRPNLTFSTLTVSNMSPEDSSIYLCSVDQYEKLFFGSGTQLSVL.

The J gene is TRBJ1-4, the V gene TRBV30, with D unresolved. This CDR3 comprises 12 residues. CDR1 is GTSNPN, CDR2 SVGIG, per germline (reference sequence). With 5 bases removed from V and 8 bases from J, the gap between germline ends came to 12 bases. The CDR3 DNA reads TGTGCCTGGGCCTCGGCGGAGGAAAAACTGTTTTTT. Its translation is CAWASAEEKLFF. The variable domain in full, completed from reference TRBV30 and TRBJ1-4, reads SQTIHQWPATLVQPVGSPLSLECTVEGTSNPNLYWYRQAAGRGLQLLFYSVGIGQISSEVPQNLSASRPQDRQFILSSKKLLLSDSGFYLCAWASAEEKLFFGSGTQLSVL.

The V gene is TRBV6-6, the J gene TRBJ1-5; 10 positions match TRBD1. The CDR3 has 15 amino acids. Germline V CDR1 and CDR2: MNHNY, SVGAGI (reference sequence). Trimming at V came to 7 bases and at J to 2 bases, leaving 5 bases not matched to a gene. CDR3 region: CASKDRGGGNQPQHF. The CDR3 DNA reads TGTGCCAGCAAGGACAGGGGGGGTGGCAATCAGCCCCAGCATTTT.

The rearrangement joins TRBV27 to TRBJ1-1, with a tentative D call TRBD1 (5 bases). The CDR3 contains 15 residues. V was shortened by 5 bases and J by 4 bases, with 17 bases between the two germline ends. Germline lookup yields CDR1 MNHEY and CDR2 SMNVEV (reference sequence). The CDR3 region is CASSRGHPGLTEAFF. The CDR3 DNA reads TGTGCCAGCAGTCGAGGACACCCGGGACTCACTGAAGCTTTCTTT.

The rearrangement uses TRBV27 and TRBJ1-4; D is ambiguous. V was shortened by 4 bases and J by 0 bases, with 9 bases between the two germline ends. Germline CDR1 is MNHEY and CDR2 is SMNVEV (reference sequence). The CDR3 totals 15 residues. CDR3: CASSSSTATNEKLFF. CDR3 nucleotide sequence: TGTGCCAGCAGTTCGTCAACAGCAACTAATGAAAAACTGTTTTTT.

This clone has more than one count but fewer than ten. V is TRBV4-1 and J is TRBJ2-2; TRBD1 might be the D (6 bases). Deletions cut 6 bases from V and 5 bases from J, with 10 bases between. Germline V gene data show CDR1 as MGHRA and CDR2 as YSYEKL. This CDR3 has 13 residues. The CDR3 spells CASRQQGTGELFF. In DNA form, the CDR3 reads TGCGCCAGCAGACAACAGGGTACCGGGGAGCTGTTTTTT.

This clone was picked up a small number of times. The CDR3 spells CATRAGAGNTEAFF. The CDR3 DNA follows: TGTGCCACCCGCGCGGGGGCGGGAAACACTGAAGCTTTCTTT. V and J are TRBV10-3 and TRBJ1-1; D might be TRBD1 (6 bases). The germline CDR1 and CDR2 sequences are ENHRY and SYGVKD. CDR3 length equals 14 residues. V was pared by 10 bases and J by 2 bases, with 17 bases between.

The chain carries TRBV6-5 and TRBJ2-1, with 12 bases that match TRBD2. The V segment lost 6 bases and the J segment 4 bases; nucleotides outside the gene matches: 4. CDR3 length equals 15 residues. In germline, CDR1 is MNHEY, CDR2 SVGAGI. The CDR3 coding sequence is TGTGCCAGCAGGTTGACTAGCGGGGGATACAATGAGCAGTTCTTC. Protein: CASRLTSGGYNEQFF.

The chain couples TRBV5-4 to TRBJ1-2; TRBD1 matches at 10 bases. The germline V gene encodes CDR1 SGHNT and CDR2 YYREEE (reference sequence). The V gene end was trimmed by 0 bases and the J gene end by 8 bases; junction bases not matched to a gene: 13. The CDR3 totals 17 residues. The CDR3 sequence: CASSLGGTGESERGYTF. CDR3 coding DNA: TGTGCCAGCAGCTTGGGCGGGACAGGGGAAAGTGAACGGGGCTACACCTTC.

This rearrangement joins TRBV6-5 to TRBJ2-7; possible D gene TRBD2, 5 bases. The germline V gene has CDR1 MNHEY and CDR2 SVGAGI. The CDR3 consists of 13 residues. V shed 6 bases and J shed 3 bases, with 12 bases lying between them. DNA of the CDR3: TGTGCCAGCAGCGAGTGGGAGATCTACGAGCAGTACTTC. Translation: CASSEWEIYEQYF.

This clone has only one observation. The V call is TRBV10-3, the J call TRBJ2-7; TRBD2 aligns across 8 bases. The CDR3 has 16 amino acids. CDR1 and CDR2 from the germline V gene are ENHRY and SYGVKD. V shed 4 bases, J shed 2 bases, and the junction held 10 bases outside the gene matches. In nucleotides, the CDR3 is TGTGCCATCAGTGGGCCAGAGCGGGAGCCTGCCTACGAGCAGTACTTC. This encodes CAISGPEREPAYEQYF.

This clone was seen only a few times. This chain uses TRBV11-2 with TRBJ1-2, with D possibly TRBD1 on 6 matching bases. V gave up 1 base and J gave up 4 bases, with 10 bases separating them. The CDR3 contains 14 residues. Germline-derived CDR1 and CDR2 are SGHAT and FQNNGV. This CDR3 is CASSLGTGLYGYTF. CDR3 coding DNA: TGTGCCAGCAGCTTAGGTACAGGGCTCTATGGCTACACCTTC. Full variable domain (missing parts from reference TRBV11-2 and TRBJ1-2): EAGVAQSPRYKIIEKRQSVAFWCNPISGHATLYWYQQILGQGPKLLIQFQNNGVVDDSQLPKDRFSAERLKGVDSTLKIQPAKLEDSAVYLCASSLGTGLYGYTFGSGTRLTVV.

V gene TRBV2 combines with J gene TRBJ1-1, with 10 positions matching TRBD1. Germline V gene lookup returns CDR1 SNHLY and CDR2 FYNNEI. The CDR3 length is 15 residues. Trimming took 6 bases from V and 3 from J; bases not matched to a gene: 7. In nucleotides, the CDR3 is TGTGCCAGCAGGACAGGGGGCACAACGGACACTGAAGCTTTCTTT. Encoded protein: CASRTGGTTDTEAFF.

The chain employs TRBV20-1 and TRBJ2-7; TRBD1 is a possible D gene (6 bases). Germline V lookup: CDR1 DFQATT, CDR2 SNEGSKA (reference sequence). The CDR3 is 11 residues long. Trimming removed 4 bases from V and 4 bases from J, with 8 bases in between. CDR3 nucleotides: TGCAGTGCTATGGACAGATACGAGCAGTACTTC. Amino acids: CSAMDRYEQYF.

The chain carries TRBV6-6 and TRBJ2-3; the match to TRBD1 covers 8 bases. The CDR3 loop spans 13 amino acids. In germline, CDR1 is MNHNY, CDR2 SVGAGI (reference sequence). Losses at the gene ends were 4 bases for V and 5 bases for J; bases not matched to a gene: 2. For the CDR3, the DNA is TGTGCCAGCAGTTCGACAGGGGAAGATACGCAGTATTTT. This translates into CASSSTGEDTQYF.